The 21 T cell receptor beta chains reported below all come from one sample, sequenced in a study of CD8 T cells in Susac syndrome. RNA was extracted with the RNeasy kit, and a quantity of roughly 0.5 to 1 ug was reverse transcribed using random hexamers. MiXCR, applied by TCRdb to the immunoSEQ multiplex PCR reads, yields one record per CDR3 protein. This table holds about 120,000 distinct CDR3 sequences, about nine tenths found once. Input material: CD8+ T cells from PBMCs. The receptors were gathered from a human donor in good health.

Written as DNA, the CDR3 is TGTGCCAGCAGCTCGGGACTAGCCGTCGGTGAGCAGTTCTTC. This translates into CASSSGLAVGEQFF. This chain links TRBV7-3 with TRBJ2-1; 9 bases are shared with TRBD2. The germline gives CDR1 SGHTA, CDR2 FQGTGA. Trimming removed 4 bases from V and 9 bases from J; junction bases left unmatched: 7. The CDR3 has 14 amino acids.

The chain links TRBV6-2 or TRBV6-3 to TRBJ2-1; no firm D call. From germline, CDR1 is MNHEY and CDR2 SVGEGT. V lost 4 bases to trimming and J lost 9 bases, with 13 bases between them. The CDR3 sequence is 13 residues long. Here the CDR3 reads CASSLRPSGEQFF. CDR3 sequence (DNA): TGTGCCAGCAGTTTACGACCCTCGGGTGAGCAGTTCTTC.

The V call is TRBV30, the J call TRBJ2-7; maybe TRBD2 (6 bases). The CDR3 has 13 residues. V lost 2 bases and J 3 bases, leaving 11 bases between the germline ends. The V gene's germline CDR1 is GTSNPN and CDR2 SVGIG (reference sequence). CDR3 amino acids: CAWSRGYLYEQYF. The CDR3 nucleotides are TGTGCCTGGAGTCGGGGGTATCTCTACGAGCAGTACTTC.

The V call is TRBV20-1, the J call TRBJ2-7; possibly TRBD1 or TRBD2 for D (5 bases each). Germline CDR1 reads DFQATT; CDR2 reads SNEGSKA (reference sequence). The CDR3 has 16 residues. Trimming pared 1 base from V and 3 bases from J, leaving 19 bases between. The CDR3 here is CSARVSPGRLIYEQYF. Written as DNA, the CDR3 is TGCAGTGCTAGAGTTTCACCGGGACGGTTGATCTACGAGCAGTACTTC.

This rearrangement joins TRBV5-1 to TRBJ2-1; D is ambiguous. CDR1 SGHRS and CDR2 YFSETQ come from the germline V gene. The V and J ends lost 1 base and 6 bases respectively, with 11 bases between them. This CDR3 contains 14 residues. CDR3 DNA sequence: TGCGCCAGCAGCTTGTCCGACGGCCTCAATGAGCAGTTCTTC. Translation: CASSLSDGLNEQFF.

This chain uses TRBV29-1 with TRBJ2-1; perhaps TRBD1 as D (5 bases). CDR3 length equals 14 residues. V lost 5 bases, J lost 0 bases, and 11 bases lay in between. The germline V gene encodes CDR1 SQVTM and CDR2 ANQGSEA. DNA for the CDR3: TGCAGCGTTATTGGGGCTAGCTCCTACAATGAGCAGTTCTTC. It yields the protein CSVIGASSYNEQFF.

V gene TRBV20-1 combines with J gene TRBJ2-2; D possibly corresponds to TRBD2 (5 bases). Germline V lookup: CDR1 DFQATT, CDR2 SNEGSKA (reference sequence). The length of the CDR3 is 13 residues. V was cut by 8 bases and J by 0 bases, with 10 bases left in between. The CDR3 bases are TGCAGTCAACTAGAGACGAACACCGGGGAGCTGTTTTTT. It specifies CSQLETNTGELFF.

The chain has TRBV10-3 and TRBJ1-4; the D gene is possibly TRBD1 (5 bases). This CDR3 is built from 13 residues. From germline, CDR1 is ENHRY and CDR2 SYGVKD. V was pared by 6 bases and J by 7 bases, with 12 bases between. The chain's CDR3 is CAIRNRDGEKLFF. The CDR3 coding sequence is TGTGCCATCAGAAACCGGGACGGTGAAAAACTGTTTTTT.

The chain recombines TRBV29-1 with TRBJ2-3, with no clear D. Between the trimmed V and J ends, which lost 6 bases and 2 bases, there was a span of 18 bases. Germline V gene data show CDR1 as SQVTM and CDR2 as ANQGSEA. This CDR3 region has 15 residues. CDR3 sequence reads: CSVASRALSTDTQYF. The CDR3 DNA reads as TGCAGCGTCGCATCCCGGGCCCTATCCACAGATACGCAGTATTTT.

The V and J genes are TRBV29-1 and TRBJ1-2; possibly TRBD1 for D (5 bases). There are 13 residues in the CDR3. Trimming cost V 1 base and J 2 bases, with 8 bases left between them. In germline, CDR1 is SQVTM, CDR2 ANQGSEA. CDR3 coding DNA: TGCAGCGTTGAAGCGCCAGGGAACTATGGCTACACCTTC. This encodes CSVEAPGNYGYTF.

The rearrangement joins TRBV11-3 to TRBJ2-7; either TRBD1 or TRBD2 may supply D (7 bases each). This CDR3 contains 13 residues. Germline V CDR1 and CDR2: SGHNT, YENEEA. V was shortened by 5 bases and J by 5 bases, with 13 bases between the two germline ends. CDR3 sequence: CASSTRGGDEQYF. CDR3 sequence (DNA): TGTGCCAGCAGCACCAGGGGGGGAGACGAGCAGTACTTC.

The rearrangement uses TRBV27 and TRBJ1-5; D unclear. The CDR3 loop spans 15 amino acids. Germline CDR1 and CDR2: MNHEY and SMNVEV (reference sequence). Deletions cut 7 bases from V and 2 bases from J, with 15 bases between. The DNA of the CDR3 is TGTGCCAGCACCGAAGTTTTTGGGCGCAATCAGCCCCAGCATTTT. As protein: CASTEVFGRNQPQHF.

This chain links TRBV29-1 with TRBJ2-7; 9 nucleotides line up with TRBD1. The CDR3 runs 15 residues. Germline lookup yields CDR1 SQVTM and CDR2 ANQGSEA. Trimming removed 2 bases from V and 6 bases from J; junction bases left unmatched: 11. Here the CDR3 DNA reads TGCAGCGTTGAAACGAGACAGGGGGGAAAGGGCGAGCAGTACTTC. This translates into CSVETRQGGKGEQYF.

The rearrangement uses TRBV4-3 and TRBJ1-1, with TRBD1 as a possible D gene (5 bases). V lost 1 base and J 1 base, leaving 10 bases between the germline ends. Per germline, CDR1 LGHNA and CDR2 YSLEER. CDR3 size: 15 residues. CDR3 in amino acids: CASSQGGRTNTEAFF. The CDR3 coding sequence is TGCGCCAGCAGCCAAGGGGGGAGAACGAACACTGAAGCTTTCTTT.

This clonotype came up once. The chain couples TRBV6-5 to TRBJ2-3, with D possibly called TRBD1 or TRBD2 (5 bases each). The CDR3 is 16 residues long. Germline loops: CDR1 MNHEY, CDR2 SVGAGI. Trimming cost V 2 bases and J 2 bases, with 14 bases left between them. The CDR3 DNA sequence: TGTGCCAGCAGTTACGGGGGTGCCGAAAACACAGATACGCAGTATTTT. Translating it yields CASSYGGAENTDTQYF.

The rearrangement uses TRBV20-1 and TRBJ1-2; 7 positions agree with TRBD1. The CDR3 extends over 18 amino acids. J lost 5 bases, V lost 0 bases, and 18 bases had no gene match. Germline values: CDR1 DFQATT, CDR2 SNEGSKA (reference sequence). The chain's CDR3 is CSARDRTKGTDPRYGYTF. The CDR3 DNA reads as TGCAGTGCTAGAGACCGTACGAAGGGGACAGATCCTCGTTATGGCTACACCTTC.

The chain joins TRBV7-2 to TRBJ2-7; D is perhaps TRBD1 (5 bases). Germline CDR1 SGHTA, CDR2 FQGNSA. CDR3 length: 14 amino acids. The V gene lost 3 bases and the J gene lost 1 base, with 10 bases spanning the gap. CDR3 sequence (DNA): TGTGCCAGCAGCTTTACAGGTGGTTCCTACGAGCAGTACTTC. Encoded protein: CASSFTGGSYEQYF.

V is TRBV12-3 or TRBV12-4 and J is TRBJ1-2; perhaps TRBD1 as D (6 bases). Trimming took 6 bases from V and 4 from J, leaving 12 bases between them. The CDR3 sequence is 13 residues long. The CDR3 sequence is CASRGGGGYGYTF. For the CDR3, the DNA is TGTGCCAGCAGGGGGGGCGGGGGCTATGGCTACACCTTC.

The V call is TRBV5-4, the J call TRBJ2-1; tentatively, D is TRBD2 (6 bases). This CDR3 has 11 amino acids. Germline loops: CDR1 SGHNT, CDR2 YYREEE (reference sequence). V was cut by 5 bases and J by 8 bases, with 8 bases left in between. The CDR3 protein is CASRGDYEQFF. The DNA for the CDR3 is TGTGCCAGCAGAGGGGACTATGAGCAGTTCTTC. Filled out from reference TRBV5-4 and TRBJ2-1, the complete variable domain reads ETGVTQSPTHLIKTRGQQVTLRCSSQSGHNTVSWYQQALGQGPQFIFQYYREEENGRGNFPPRFSGLQFPNYSSELNVNALELDDSALYLCASRGDYEQFFGPGTRLTVL.

J is TRBJ1-5 and V is TRBV27; D is ambiguous. Germline V gene lookup returns CDR1 MNHEY and CDR2 SMNVEV (reference sequence). The CDR3 contains 13 residues. The V and J ends lost 8 bases and 7 bases respectively, with 15 bases between them. Written as DNA, the CDR3 is TGTGCCAGCGCCGTCGGGGAAAGGCAGCCCCAGCATTTT. It encodes CASAVGERQPQHF.

V usage is TRBV3-1 and J usage is TRBJ2-5; no clear D. The germline gives CDR1 LGHDT, CDR2 YNNKEL (reference sequence). The CDR3 extends over 15 amino acids. V dropped 0 bases and J dropped 1 base, with 9 bases sitting between them. The CDR3: CASSQDRHRQETQYF. For the CDR3, the DNA is TGTGCCAGCAGCCAAGACCGACACCGCCAAGAGACCCAGTACTTC.